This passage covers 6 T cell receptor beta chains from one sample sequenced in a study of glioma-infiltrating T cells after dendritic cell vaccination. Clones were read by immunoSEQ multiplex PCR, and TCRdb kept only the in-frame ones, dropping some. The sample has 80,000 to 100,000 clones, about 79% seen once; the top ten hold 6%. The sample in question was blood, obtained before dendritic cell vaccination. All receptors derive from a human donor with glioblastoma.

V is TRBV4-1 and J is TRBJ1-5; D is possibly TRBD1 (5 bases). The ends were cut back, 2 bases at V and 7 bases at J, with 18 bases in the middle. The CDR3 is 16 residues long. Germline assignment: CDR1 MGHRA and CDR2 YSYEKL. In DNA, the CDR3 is TGCGCCAGCAGCCAAAACGAGGGCCGGGAGGGGCAGCCCCAGCATTTT. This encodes CASSQNEGREGQPQHF.

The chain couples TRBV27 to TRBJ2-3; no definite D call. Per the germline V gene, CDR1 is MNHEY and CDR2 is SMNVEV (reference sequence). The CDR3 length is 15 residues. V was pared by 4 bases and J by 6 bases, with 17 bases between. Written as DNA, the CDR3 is TGTGCCAGCAGTTGGAACTCTCGGGTTGCCGATACGCAGTATTTT. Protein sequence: CASSWNSRVADTQYF.

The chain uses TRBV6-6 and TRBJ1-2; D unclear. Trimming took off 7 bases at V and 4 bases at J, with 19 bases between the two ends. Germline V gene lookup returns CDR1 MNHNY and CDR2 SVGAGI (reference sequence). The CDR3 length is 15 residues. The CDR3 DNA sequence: TGTGCCAGCACCTCCCCCTGGGAGACTCTCTATGGCTACACCTTC. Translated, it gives CASTSPWETLYGYTF.

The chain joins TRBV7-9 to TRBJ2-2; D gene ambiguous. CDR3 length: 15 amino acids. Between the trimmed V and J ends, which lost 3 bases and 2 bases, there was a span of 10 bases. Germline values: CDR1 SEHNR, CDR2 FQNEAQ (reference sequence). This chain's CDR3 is CASSFSRVNTGELFF. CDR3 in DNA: TGTGCCAGCAGCTTCTCCCGGGTCAACACCGGGGAGCTGTTTTTT.

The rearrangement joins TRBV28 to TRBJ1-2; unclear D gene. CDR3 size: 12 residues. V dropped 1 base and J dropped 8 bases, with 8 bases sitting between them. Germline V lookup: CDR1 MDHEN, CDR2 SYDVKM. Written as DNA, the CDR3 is TGTGCCAGCAGTTTATTTGGAGACGGCTACACCTTC. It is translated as CASSLFGDGYTF.

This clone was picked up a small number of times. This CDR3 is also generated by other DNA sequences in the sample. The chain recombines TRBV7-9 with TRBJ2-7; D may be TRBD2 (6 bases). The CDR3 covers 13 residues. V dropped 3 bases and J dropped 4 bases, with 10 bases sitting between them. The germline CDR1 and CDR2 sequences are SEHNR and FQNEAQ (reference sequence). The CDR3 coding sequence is TGTGCCAGCAGCTTGGCGGGGTCTTACGAGCAGTACTTC. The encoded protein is CASSLAGSYEQYF. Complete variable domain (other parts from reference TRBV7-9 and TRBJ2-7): DTGVSQNPRHKITKRGQNVTFRCDPISEHNRLYWYRQTLGQGPEFLTYFQNEAQLEKSRLLSDRFSAERPKGSFSTLEIQRTEQGDSAMYLCASSLAGSYEQYFGPGTRLTVT.